This T cell receptor (beta chain) was retrieved from a study of control samples from healthy donors and cancer patients. The data were produced by immunoSEQ multiplex PCR, yet TCRdb's version contains in-frame clones alone and is incomplete. The data hold approximately 100,000 clones, with roughly 86% observed a single time. CDR3 length: 13 residues. Germline assignment: CDR1 SGHRS and CDR2 YFSETQ. V was pared by 7 bases and J by 2 bases, with 12 bases between. The sample was blood. The chain employs TRBV5-1 and TRBJ2-5; a weak D match, TRBD2 (6 bases). The receptor was isolated from a man between 25 and 39 years old in good health. CDR3 nucleotides: TGCGCCAGCGCCGGGACTCCTCAAGAGACCCAGTACTTC. Amino acids: CASAGTPQETQYF.